This note documents a single TCR beta chain sequence. This record belongs to a study of blood T cell repertoires in COVID-19. Study context: Specimens from acute and convalescent COVID-19 originated in the United States, Italy and Spain. The analysed material was cDNA or gDNA that came from T cells, B-cell-depleted T cells, or PBMCs.

Produced via immunoSEQ multiplex PCR; TCRdb's table is partial and in-frame only. The sample has 79,000 or so clones, 86% seen once; the top ten hold roughly a sixth. This TCR came from a human donor in a cohort sampled during active COVID-19. Sequencing was performed on peripheral blood.

The CDR3 region has the DNA TGTGCCAGCACCCCTTACAGGGTCAGCTACGAGCAGTACTTC. Translated, it gives CASTPYRVSYEQYF. The chain is built from TRBV6-2 or TRBV6-3 and TRBJ2-7; TRBD1 might be the D (6 bases). In germline, CDR1 is MNHEY, CDR2 SVGEGT. There are 14 residues in the CDR3. V was shortened by 7 bases and J by 3 bases, with 16 bases between the two germline ends.